Here is one T cell receptor beta chain with its context. Its antigen is not known. The V gene's germline CDR1 is MNHEY and CDR2 SMNVEV (reference sequence). Germline trimming cut 6 bases from V and 4 bases from J; bases unmatched to any gene: 5. The CDR3 runs 14 residues. The data were taken from a study of CD8 T cells in Susac syndrome. The study, taken as a whole, reports: The study recognized that its TCR sequencing and HLA analysis covered a relatively small number of individuals.

CD8+ and CD4+ T cells from blood underwent TCR beta sequencing. Negative isolation was used for CD8+ and CD4+ T cells and FACS enrichment for TEMRA cells. RNA, at about 0.5 to 1 ug, was reverse transcribed with random hexamers. The method of amplification for TCR beta CDR3 was immunoSEQ multiplex PCR, covering 54 Vbeta and 13 Jbeta. TCRdb passed the immunoSEQ multiplex PCR reads through MiXCR, listing each CDR3 protein once. The sample has a few hundred thousand distinct CDR3 sequences, around 96% seen once. Sequences were obtained from CD4+ T cells from PBMCs. This sequence originates from a human donor with multiple sclerosis. The chain is built from TRBV27 and TRBJ2-3, with 9 bases matching TRBD1. CDR3 DNA sequence: TGTGCCAGCAGCCAGACAGGGGGTTCAGATACGCAGTATTTT. Translating it yields CASSQTGGSDTQYF.